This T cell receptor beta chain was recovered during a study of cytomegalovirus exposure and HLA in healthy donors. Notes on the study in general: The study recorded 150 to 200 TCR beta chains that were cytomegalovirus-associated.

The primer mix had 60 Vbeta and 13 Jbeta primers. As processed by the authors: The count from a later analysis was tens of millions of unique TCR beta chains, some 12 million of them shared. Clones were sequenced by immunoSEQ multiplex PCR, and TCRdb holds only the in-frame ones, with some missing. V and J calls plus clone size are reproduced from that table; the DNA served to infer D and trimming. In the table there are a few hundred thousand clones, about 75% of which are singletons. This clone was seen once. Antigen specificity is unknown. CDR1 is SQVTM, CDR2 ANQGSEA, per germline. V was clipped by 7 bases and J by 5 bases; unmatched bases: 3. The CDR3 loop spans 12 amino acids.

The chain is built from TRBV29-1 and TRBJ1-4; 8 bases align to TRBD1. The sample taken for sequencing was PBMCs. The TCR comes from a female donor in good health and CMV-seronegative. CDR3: CSGGQGNEKLFF. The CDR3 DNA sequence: TGCAGCGGCGGACAGGGAAATGAAAAACTGTTTTTT.